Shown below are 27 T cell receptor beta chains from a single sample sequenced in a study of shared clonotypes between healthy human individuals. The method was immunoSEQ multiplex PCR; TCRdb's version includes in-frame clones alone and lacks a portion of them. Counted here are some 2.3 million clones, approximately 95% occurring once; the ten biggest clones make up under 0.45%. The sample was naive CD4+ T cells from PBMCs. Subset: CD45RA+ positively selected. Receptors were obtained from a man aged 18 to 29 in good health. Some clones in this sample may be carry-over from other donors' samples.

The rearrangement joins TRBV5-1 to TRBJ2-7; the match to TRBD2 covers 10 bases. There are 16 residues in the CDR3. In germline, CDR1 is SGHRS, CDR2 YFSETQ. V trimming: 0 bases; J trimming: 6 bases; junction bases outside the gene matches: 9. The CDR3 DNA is TGCGCCAGCAGCTTGGCCGGCGCTAGCGGGAGCATCGAGCAGTACTTC. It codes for CASSLAGASGSIEQYF.

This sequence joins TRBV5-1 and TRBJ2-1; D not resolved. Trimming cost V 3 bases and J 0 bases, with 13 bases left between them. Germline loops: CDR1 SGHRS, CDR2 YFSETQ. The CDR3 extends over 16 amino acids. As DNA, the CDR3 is TGCGCCAGCAGCTCGCTTTCGCGAGGCTCCTACAATGAGCAGTTCTTC. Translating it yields CASSSLSRGSYNEQFF.

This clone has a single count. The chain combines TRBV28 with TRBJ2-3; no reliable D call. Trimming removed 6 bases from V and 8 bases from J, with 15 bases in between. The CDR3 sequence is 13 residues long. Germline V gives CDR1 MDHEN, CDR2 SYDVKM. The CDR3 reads CASRVVLSGTQYF. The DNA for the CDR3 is TGTGCCAGCAGGGTGGTACTTTCCGGTACGCAGTATTTT.

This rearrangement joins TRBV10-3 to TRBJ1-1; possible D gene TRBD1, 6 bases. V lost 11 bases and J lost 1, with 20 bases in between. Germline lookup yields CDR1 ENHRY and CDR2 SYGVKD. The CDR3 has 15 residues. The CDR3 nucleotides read TGTGCCGCCGAGGGGGTGGGATCGACGAACACTGAAGCTTTCTTT. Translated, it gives CAAEGVGSTNTEAFF.

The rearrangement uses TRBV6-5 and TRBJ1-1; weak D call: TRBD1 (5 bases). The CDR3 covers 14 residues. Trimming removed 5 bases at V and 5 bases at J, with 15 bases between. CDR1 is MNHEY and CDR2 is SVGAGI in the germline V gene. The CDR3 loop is CASSQWGRGTEAFF. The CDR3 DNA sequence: TGTGCCAGCAGTCAATGGGGGAGAGGGACTGAAGCTTTCTTT.

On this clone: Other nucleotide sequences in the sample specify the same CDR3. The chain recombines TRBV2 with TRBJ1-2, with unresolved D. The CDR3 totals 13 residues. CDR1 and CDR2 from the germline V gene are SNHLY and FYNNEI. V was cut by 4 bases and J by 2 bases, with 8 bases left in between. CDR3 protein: CASSVTSNYGYTF. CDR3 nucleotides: TGTGCCAGCAGTGTCACTTCAAACTATGGCTACACCTTC. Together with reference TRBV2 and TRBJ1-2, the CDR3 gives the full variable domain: EPEVTQTPSHQVTQMGQEVILRCVPISNHLYFYWYRQILGQKVEFLVSFYNNEISEKSEIFDDQFSVERPDGSNFTLKIRSTKLEDSAMYFCASSVTSNYGYTFGSGTRLTVV.

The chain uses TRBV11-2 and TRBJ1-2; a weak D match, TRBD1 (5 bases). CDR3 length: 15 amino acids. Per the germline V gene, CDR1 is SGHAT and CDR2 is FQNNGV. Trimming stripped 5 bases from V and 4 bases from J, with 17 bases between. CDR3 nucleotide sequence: TGTGCCAGCAGCCCACCGGGGGAGTTGAGCTATGGCTACACCTTC. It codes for CASSPPGELSYGYTF.

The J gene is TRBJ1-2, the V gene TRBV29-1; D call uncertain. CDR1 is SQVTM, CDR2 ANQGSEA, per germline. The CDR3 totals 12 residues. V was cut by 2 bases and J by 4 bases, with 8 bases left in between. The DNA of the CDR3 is TGCAGCGTTGAACGGGTATCCTATGGCTACACCTTC. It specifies CSVERVSYGYTF.

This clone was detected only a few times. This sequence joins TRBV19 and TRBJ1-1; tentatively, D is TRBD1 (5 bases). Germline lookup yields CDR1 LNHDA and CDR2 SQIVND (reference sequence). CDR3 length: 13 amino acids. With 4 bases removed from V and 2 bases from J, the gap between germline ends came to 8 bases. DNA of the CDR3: TGTGCCAGTAGTACACGGACAAACACTGAAGCTTTCTTT. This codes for CASSTRTNTEAFF.

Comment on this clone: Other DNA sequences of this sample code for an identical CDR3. The CDR3 reads CASSLSAGNEQFF. Written as DNA, the CDR3 is TGTGCCAGCAGCTTATCGGCGGGGAATGAGCAGTTCTTC. The chain uses TRBV11-2 and TRBJ2-1, with a possible D match to TRBD2 (6 bases). The CDR3 has 13 residues. From germline, CDR1 is SGHAT and CDR2 FQNNGV. The V end lost 2 bases, the J end lost 7 bases, and 9 bases lay between the germline ends.

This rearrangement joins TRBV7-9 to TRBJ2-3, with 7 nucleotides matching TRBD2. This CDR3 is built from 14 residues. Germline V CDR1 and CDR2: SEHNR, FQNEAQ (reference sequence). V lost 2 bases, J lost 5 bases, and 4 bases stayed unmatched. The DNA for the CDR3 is TGTGCCAGCAGCTTAAGACGGGAGGTAGATACGCAGTATTTT. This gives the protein CASSLRREVDTQYF. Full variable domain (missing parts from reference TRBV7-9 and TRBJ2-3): DTGVSQNPRHKITKRGQNVTFRCDPISEHNRLYWYRQTLGQGPEFLTYFQNEAQLEKSRLLSDRFSAERPKGSFSTLEIQRTEQGDSAMYLCASSLRREVDTQYFGPGTRLTVL.

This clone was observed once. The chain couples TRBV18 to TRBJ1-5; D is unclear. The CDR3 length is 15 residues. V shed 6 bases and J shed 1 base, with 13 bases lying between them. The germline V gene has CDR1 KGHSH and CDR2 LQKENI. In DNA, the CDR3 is TGTGCCAGCTCCCAATCGGTCCGGAGCAATCAGCCCCAGCATTTT. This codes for CASSQSVRSNQPQHF.

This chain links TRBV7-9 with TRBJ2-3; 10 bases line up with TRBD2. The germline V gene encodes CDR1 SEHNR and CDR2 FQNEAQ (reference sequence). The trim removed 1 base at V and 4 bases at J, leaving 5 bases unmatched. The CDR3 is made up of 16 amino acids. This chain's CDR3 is CASSLGSGRVPDTQYF. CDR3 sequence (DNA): TGTGCCAGCAGCTTAGGGAGCGGGAGGGTGCCAGATACGCAGTATTTT.

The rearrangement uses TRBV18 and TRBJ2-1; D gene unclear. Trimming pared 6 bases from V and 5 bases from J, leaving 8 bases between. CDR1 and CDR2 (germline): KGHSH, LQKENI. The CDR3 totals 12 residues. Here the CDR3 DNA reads TGTGCCAGCTCTCGTCAGGACAATGAGCAGTTCTTC. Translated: CASSRQDNEQFF.

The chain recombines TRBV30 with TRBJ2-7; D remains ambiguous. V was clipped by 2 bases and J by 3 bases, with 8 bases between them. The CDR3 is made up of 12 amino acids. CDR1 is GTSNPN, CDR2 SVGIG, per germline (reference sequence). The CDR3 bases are TGTGCCTGGAGTCGGGTGGACTACGAGCAGTACTTC. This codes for CAWSRVDYEQYF.

CDR3 amino acids: CATSIGTGGSYEQYF. For the CDR3, the DNA is TGTGCCACCAGCATTGGGACAGGGGGCTCCTACGAGCAGTACTTC. The chain couples TRBV15 to TRBJ2-7; TRBD1 aligns across 11 bases. The CDR3 has 15 amino acids. The V segment lost 4 bases and the J segment 0 bases; nucleotides outside the gene matches: 2. Germline V gene data show CDR1 as LNHNV and CDR2 as YYDKDF (reference sequence).

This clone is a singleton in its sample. The CDR3 loop reads CASSLVVGNGEQYF. The CDR3 coding sequence is TGCGCCAGCAGCTTGGTGGTAGGGAATGGCGAGCAGTACTTC. V gene TRBV5-1 combines with J gene TRBJ2-7; D remains unclear. Germline V CDR1 and CDR2: SGHRS, YFSETQ. V lost 0 bases and J 6 bases, leaving 13 bases between the germline ends. CDR3 length: 14 residues.

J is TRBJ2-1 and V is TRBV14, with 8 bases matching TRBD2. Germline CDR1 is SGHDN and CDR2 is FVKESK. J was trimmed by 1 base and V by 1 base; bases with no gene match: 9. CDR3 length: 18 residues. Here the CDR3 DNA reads TGTGCCAGCAGCCAAGGGGGCACTAGCGGCCGTTCCTACAATGAGCAGTTCTTC. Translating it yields CASSQGGTSGRSYNEQFF.

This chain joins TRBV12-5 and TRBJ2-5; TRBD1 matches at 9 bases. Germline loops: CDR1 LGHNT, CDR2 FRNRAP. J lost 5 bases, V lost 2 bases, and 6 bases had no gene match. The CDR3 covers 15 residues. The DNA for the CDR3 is TGTGCTAGTGGTTTGCGGACAGGGGAAAGCGAGACCCAGTACTTC. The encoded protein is CASGLRTGESETQYF.

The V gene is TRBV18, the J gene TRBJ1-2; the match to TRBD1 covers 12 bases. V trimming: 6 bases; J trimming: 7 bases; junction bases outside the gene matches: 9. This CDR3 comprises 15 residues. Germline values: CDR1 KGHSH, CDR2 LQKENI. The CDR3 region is CASSQYRDRGLGYTF. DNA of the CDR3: TGTGCCAGCTCCCAGTATCGGGACAGGGGGCTTGGCTACACCTTC.

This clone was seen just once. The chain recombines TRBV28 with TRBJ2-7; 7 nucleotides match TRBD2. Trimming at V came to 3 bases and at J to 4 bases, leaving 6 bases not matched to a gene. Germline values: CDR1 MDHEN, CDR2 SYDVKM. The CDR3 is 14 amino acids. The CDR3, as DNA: TGTGCCAGCAGTTTCGGCGGGAGCCTGTACGAGCAGTACTTC. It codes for CASSFGGSLYEQYF.

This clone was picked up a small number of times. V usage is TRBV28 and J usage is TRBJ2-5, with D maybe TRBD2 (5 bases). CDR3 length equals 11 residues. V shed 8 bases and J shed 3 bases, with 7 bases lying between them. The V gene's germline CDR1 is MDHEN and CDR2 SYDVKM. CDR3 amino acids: CASAGEETQYF. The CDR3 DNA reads TGTGCCAGCGCCGGGGAAGAGACCCAGTACTTC.

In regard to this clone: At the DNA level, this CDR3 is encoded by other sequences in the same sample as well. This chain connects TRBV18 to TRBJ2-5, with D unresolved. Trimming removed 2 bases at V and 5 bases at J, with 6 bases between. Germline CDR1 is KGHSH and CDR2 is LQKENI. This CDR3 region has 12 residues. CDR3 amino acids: CASSPEEETQYF. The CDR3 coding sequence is TGTGCCAGCTCACCAGAGGAGGAGACCCAGTACTTC.

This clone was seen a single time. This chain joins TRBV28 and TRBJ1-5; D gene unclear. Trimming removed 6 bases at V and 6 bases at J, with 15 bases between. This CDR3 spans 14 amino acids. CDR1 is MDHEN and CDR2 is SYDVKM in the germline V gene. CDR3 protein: CASSLKRYRQPQHF. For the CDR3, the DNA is TGTGCCAGCAGCCTGAAGAGATATCGTCAGCCCCAGCATTTT.

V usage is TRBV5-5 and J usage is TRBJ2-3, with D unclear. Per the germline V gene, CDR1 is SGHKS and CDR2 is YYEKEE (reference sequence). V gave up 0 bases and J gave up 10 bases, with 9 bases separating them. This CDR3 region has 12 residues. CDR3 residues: CASSLAVGAQYF. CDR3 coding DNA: TGTGCCAGCAGCTTGGCGGTGGGTGCGCAGTATTTT.

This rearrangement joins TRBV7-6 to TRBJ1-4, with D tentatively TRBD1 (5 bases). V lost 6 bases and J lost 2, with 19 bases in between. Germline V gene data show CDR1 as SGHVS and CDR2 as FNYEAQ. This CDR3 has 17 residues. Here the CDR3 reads CASSSPYLGGTNEKLFF. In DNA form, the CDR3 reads TGTGCCAGCAGTTCGCCGTATCTTGGGGGTACTAATGAAAAACTGTTTTTT.

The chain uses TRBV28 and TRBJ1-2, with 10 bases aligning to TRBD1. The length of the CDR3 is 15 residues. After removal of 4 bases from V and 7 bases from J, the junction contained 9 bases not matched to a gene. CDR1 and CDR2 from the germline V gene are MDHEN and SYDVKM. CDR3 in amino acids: CASSSQRDRGFGYTF. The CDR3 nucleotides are TGTGCCAGCAGTTCCCAGCGGGACAGGGGATTTGGCTACACCTTC.